The 32 T cell receptor beta chains below come from one sample, sequenced in a study of blood T cell repertoires in COVID-19. Here immunoSEQ multiplex PCR was the method, and the copy in TCRdb shows in-frame clones only, minus some. The data show 350,000 to 400,000 clones, more than 85% seen once. Material: PBMCs or T cells enriched from blood (not recorded which). These receptors were collected from a woman aged 40 to 50 who had been exposed to COVID-19.

CDR3 sequence: CASTRGYLATNEKLFF. CDR3 nucleotide sequence: TGTGCCAGCACCCGGGGATACCTCGCAACTAATGAAAAACTGTTTTTT. V gene TRBV2 combines with J gene TRBJ1-4, with D uncertain. CDR1 is SNHLY and CDR2 is FYNNEI in the germline V gene. This CDR3 spans 16 amino acids. V lost 7 bases and J lost 0, with 15 bases in between.

The CDR3: CASTLRGGGYTF. CDR3 DNA sequence: TGTGCCAGCACCTTGCGGGGGGGAGGCTACACCTTC. The genes are TRBV12-3 or TRBV12-4 and TRBJ1-2, with a weak D call TRBD1 (5 bases). CDR3 size: 12 residues. Trimming stripped 7 bases from V and 8 bases from J, with 14 bases between.

The CDR3 DNA follows: TGTGCCAGCAGTTACTTATCCGGGGGGGACGAGCAGTACTTC. This gives the protein CASSYLSGGDEQYF. This chain links TRBV6-5 with TRBJ2-7; TRBD2 agrees at 8 bases. Losses at the gene ends were 1 base for V and 5 bases for J; bases not matched to a gene: 4. This CDR3 comprises 14 residues. Per the germline V gene, CDR1 is MNHEY and CDR2 is SVGAGI.

The rearrangement uses TRBV4-3 and TRBJ1-1; D gene uncertain. The ends were cut back, 0 bases at V and 5 bases at J, with 4 bases in the middle. This CDR3 has 12 amino acids. The germline gives CDR1 LGHNA, CDR2 YSLEER. Written as DNA, the CDR3 is TGCGCCAGCAGCCAAGACAGAACTGAAGCTTTCTTT. Translating it yields CASSQDRTEAFF.

CDR3 nucleotide sequence: TGTGCCAGCTCACCGCAGGAATATGGCTACACCTTC. Encoded protein: CASSPQEYGYTF. The J gene is TRBJ1-2, the V gene TRBV18; D is ambiguous. Between the trimmed V and J ends, which lost 3 bases and 5 bases, there was a span of 7 bases. Germline lookup yields CDR1 KGHSH and CDR2 LQKENI. This CDR3 is built from 12 residues.

The V and J genes are TRBV19 and TRBJ2-7; D is ambiguous. V was cut by 10 bases and J by 2 bases, with 15 bases left in between. This CDR3 has 13 amino acids. Germline CDR1 is LNHDA and CDR2 is SQIVND (reference sequence). The CDR3 spells CATARGSAYEQYF. The CDR3 DNA follows: TGTGCCACCGCCCGAGGCAGTGCCTACGAGCAGTACTTC.

This clone was seen once. This chain connects TRBV24-1 to TRBJ1-5, with D possibly being TRBD1 (6 bases). The CDR3 extends over 14 amino acids. Trimming pared 6 bases from V and 3 bases from J, leaving 11 bases between. Per the germline V gene, CDR1 is KGHDR and CDR2 is SFDVKD. CDR3 sequence (DNA): TGTGCCACCAGTCGGCAGGGGCCCAATCAGCCCCAGCATTTT. Protein sequence: CATSRQGPNQPQHF.

J is TRBJ2-1 and V is TRBV5-6; 8 bases map to TRBD1. CDR1 and CDR2 (germline): SGHDT, YYEEEE. CDR3 size: 15 residues. The J segment lost 4 bases and the V segment lost 3 bases, leaving 6 bases of the junction unmatched. The CDR3 here is CASSSGQGTYNEQFF. CDR3 DNA sequence: TGTGCCAGCAGCTCCGGACAGGGAACTTACAATGAGCAGTTCTTC.

This clone showed up many times. The chain couples TRBV9 to TRBJ2-4, with 8 bases lining up with TRBD1. With V trimmed by 3 bases and J by 12 bases, 11 bases remained unmatched. This CDR3 comprises 14 residues. The germline V gene encodes CDR1 SGDLS and CDR2 YYNGEE. The DNA of the CDR3 is TGTGCCAGCAGCGCCCGACAGGGGTCGGGTCCTCAGTACTTC. Protein sequence: CASSARQGSGPQYF.

The CDR3 nucleotides are TGTGCCAGCAGTCGTCGTCCTACTAACGAAGCTTTCTTT. As protein: CASSRRPTNEAFF. The chain joins TRBV27 to TRBJ1-1; D is uncertain. This CDR3 comprises 13 residues. CDR1 is MNHEY and CDR2 is SMNVEV in the germline V gene (reference sequence). Trimming removed 5 bases at V and 8 bases at J, with 15 bases between.

The count of this clone is one. The rearrangement links TRBV5-6 to TRBJ1-2; perhaps TRBD1 as D (5 bases). The CDR3 has 13 amino acids. CDR1 and CDR2 from the germline V gene are SGHDT and YYEEEE. V shed 0 bases and J shed 4 bases, with 7 bases lying between them. The CDR3 here is CASSLGQSYGYTF. DNA for the CDR3: TGTGCCAGCAGCTTGGGACAGTCCTATGGCTACACCTTC.

The chain recombines TRBV27 with TRBJ2-7, with 7 bases identical to TRBD1. CDR3 length: 16 amino acids. Trimming took 0 bases from V and 3 from J; bases not matched to a gene: 8. CDR1 and CDR2 from the germline V gene are MNHEY and SMNVEV (reference sequence). The CDR3 DNA reads as TGTGCCAGCAGTTTATCGGGGGACAGCGCTTTCTACGAGCAGTACTTC. It translates to CASSLSGDSAFYEQYF.

The rearrangement links TRBV30 to TRBJ1-2; possible D gene TRBD1, 5 bases. V was trimmed by 3 bases and J by 8 bases, leaving 19 bases between them. From germline, CDR1 is GTSNPN and CDR2 SVGIG (reference sequence). This CDR3 is 14 amino acids long. CDR3 sequence (DNA): TGTGCCTGGAGCCCTCCGGGACTTGGTAGGGGCTACACCTTC. It translates to CAWSPPGLGRGYTF.

J is TRBJ1-3 and V is TRBV20-1; D is ambiguous. The CDR3 covers 11 residues. V was clipped by 5 bases and J by 6 bases, with 8 bases between them. CDR1 and CDR2 (germline): DFQATT, SNEGSKA (reference sequence). The CDR3 loop reads CSALLQNTIYF. The CDR3, as DNA: TGCAGTGCTCTTTTACAAAACACCATATATTTT.

The chain couples TRBV11-3 to TRBJ1-1; tentative D call: TRBD1 (6 bases). V lost 4 bases and J lost 4, with 10 bases in between. This CDR3 comprises 13 residues. Germline-derived CDR1 and CDR2 are SGHNT and YENEEA. The CDR3 DNA reads as TGTGCCAGCAGCTATACAGGGACCACTGAAGCTTTCTTT. It encodes CASSYTGTTEAFF.

The chain carries TRBV3-1 (or the pseudogene TRBV3-2) and TRBJ1-2, with D possibly TRBD1 on 5 matching bases. The germline V gene encodes CDR1 LGHDT and CDR2 YNNKEL (reference sequence). CDR3 size: 14 residues. The V gene lost 0 bases and the J gene lost 4 bases, with 9 bases spanning the gap. CDR3 sequence: CASSQEGRLYGYTF. The CDR3 DNA is TGTGCCAGCAGCCAAGAGGGGCGGCTCTATGGCTACACCTTC.

The gene calls are TRBV19 and TRBJ1-1; 8 bases agree with TRBD1. The CDR3 loop spans 14 amino acids. After removal of 6 bases from V and 2 bases from J, the junction contained 5 bases not matched to a gene. Per germline, CDR1 LNHDA and CDR2 SQIVND (reference sequence). The CDR3 DNA reads TGTGCCAGTAGCAACCAGGGGGCTAACACTGAAGCTTTCTTT. Its translation is CASSNQGANTEAFF.

The DNA for the CDR3 is TGTGCCAGCAGCTTAATTACAGCTTATTCACCCCTCCACTTT. Translating it yields CASSLITAYSPLHF. V and J are TRBV7-8 and TRBJ1-6; D is undetermined. CDR3 length equals 14 residues. The germline gives CDR1 SGHVS, CDR2 FQNEAQ. V was cut by 2 bases and J by 8 bases, with 10 bases left in between. Supplemented by reference TRBV7-8 and TRBJ1-6, the full variable domain reads GAGVSQSPRYKVAKRGQDVALRCDPISGHVSLFWYQQALGQGPEFLTYFQNEAQLDKSGLPSDRFFAERPEGSVSTLKIQRTQQEDSAVYLCASSLITAYSPLHFGNGTRLTVT.

The chain is built from TRBV6-5 and TRBJ1-1; 10 bases line up with TRBD1. After removal of 8 bases from V and 5 bases from J, the junction contained 8 bases not matched to a gene. The CDR3 totals 14 residues. The germline V gene has CDR1 MNHEY and CDR2 SVGAGI. The CDR3 coding sequence is TGTGCCAGCTCATTGACAGGGGGCGAAACTGAAGCTTTCTTT. Translation gives CASSLTGGETEAFF.

J is TRBJ1-1 and V is TRBV2, with TRBD1 identical over 7 bases. There are 13 residues in the CDR3. Germline V lookup: CDR1 SNHLY, CDR2 FYNNEI. The ends lost 6 bases at V and 7 bases at J; junction bases unmatched: 8. CDR3 sequence (DNA): TGTGCCAGCAGATACAGTCGGACAGGTGAAGCTTTCTTT. It is translated as CASRYSRTGEAFF.

V is TRBV7-9 and J is TRBJ2-3, with 7 bases lining up with TRBD1. This CDR3 is 13 amino acids long. V shed 3 bases and J 4 bases; nucleotides not matched to a gene: 1. Germline V CDR1 and CDR2: SEHNR, FQNEAQ (reference sequence). The CDR3 protein is CASSFQGADTQYF. The DNA for the CDR3 is TGTGCCAGCAGCTTTCAGGGGGCAGATACGCAGTATTTT.

The chain combines TRBV27 with TRBJ1-6; D is unclear. The germline V gene encodes CDR1 MNHEY and CDR2 SMNVEV (reference sequence). This CDR3 is 12 amino acids long. With 4 bases removed from V and 10 bases from J, the gap between germline ends came to 8 bases. The CDR3 nucleotides are TGTGCCAGCAGTTATGCTGGCTCACCCCTCCACTTT. As protein: CASSYAGSPLHF.

The J gene is TRBJ2-7, the V gene TRBV3-1 (or the pseudogene TRBV3-2); D is possibly TRBD1 (6 bases). V lost 8 bases to trimming and J lost 3 bases, with 8 bases between them. The CDR3 sequence is 11 residues long. Per germline, CDR1 LGHDT and CDR2 YNNKEL (reference sequence). The CDR3 DNA reads TGTGCCAGCCAGGGGAACTACGAGCAGTACTTC. This translates into CASQGNYEQYF.

The chain employs TRBV11-2 and TRBJ2-2; 8 bases are shared with TRBD2. V lost 5 bases to trimming and J lost 5 bases; unmatched junction nucleotides: 7. The CDR3 contains 15 residues. Looked up from germline, CDR1 is SGHAT and CDR2 is FQNNGV. The CDR3 is CASSMGRGVTGELFF. DNA of the CDR3: TGTGCCAGCAGCATGGGGCGGGGGGTGACCGGGGAGCTGTTTTTT.

CDR3 DNA sequence: TGTGCCAGCAGCTTCACTTTCCGGGACAATGAGCAGTTCTTC. Encoded protein: CASSFTFRDNEQFF. This sequence joins TRBV7-8 and TRBJ2-1, with D hard to call. Trimming removed 3 bases at V and 5 bases at J, with 11 bases between. The CDR3 consists of 14 residues. Germline V gene lookup returns CDR1 SGHVS and CDR2 FQNEAQ.

This rearrangement joins TRBV27 to TRBJ1-1; D remains ambiguous. V was pared by 6 bases and J by 4 bases, with 12 bases between. Germline loops: CDR1 MNHEY, CDR2 SMNVEV (reference sequence). This CDR3 spans 13 amino acids. The CDR3 loop is CASRAGGPTEAFF. The CDR3 nucleotides are TGTGCCAGCAGGGCGGGCGGGCCCACTGAAGCTTTCTTT.

The chain has TRBV5-1 and TRBJ1-6, with D maybe TRBD1 (6 bases). Germline CDR1 SGHRS, CDR2 YFSETQ. Trimming left V 0 bases short and J 7 bases short, with 11 bases between. This CDR3 contains 15 residues. This CDR3 is CASSLAVTGNSPLHF. The CDR3 DNA reads as TGCGCCAGCAGCTTGGCAGTGACAGGCAATTCACCCCTCCACTTT.

The genes are TRBV28 and TRBJ2-7; 11 positions agree with TRBD2. The CDR3 loop spans 14 amino acids. Trimming at V came to 5 bases and at J to 3 bases, leaving 3 bases not matched to a gene. Germline lookup yields CDR1 MDHEN and CDR2 SYDVKM. CDR3 sequence: CASSPGLAGYEQYF. The CDR3 nucleotides are TGTGCCAGCAGTCCCGGACTAGCGGGCTACGAGCAGTACTTC.

The CDR3 DNA reads as TGCGCCAGCAGCTTGGTTGGTAGCGGGGGCCACGAGCAGTACTTC. It specifies CASSLVGSGGHEQYF. This chain connects TRBV5-1 to TRBJ2-7; 9 bases fit TRBD2. Germline CDR1 is SGHRS and CDR2 is YFSETQ. The CDR3 is 15 residues long. V dropped 0 bases and J dropped 5; count of bases not matched to a gene: 6. The whole variable domain, filled in from reference TRBV5-1 and TRBJ2-7, reads KAGVTQTPRYLIKTRGQQVTLSCSPISGHRSVSWYQQTPGQGLQFLFEYFSETQRNKGNFPGRFSGRQFSNSRSEMNVSTLELGDSALYLCASSLVGSGGHEQYFGPGTRLTVT.

CDR3 region: CASSDRPTGGYEQYF. The CDR3 DNA follows: TGTGCCAGCAGTGACCGTCCGACAGGCGGGTACGAGCAGTACTTC. V usage is TRBV6-1 and J usage is TRBJ2-7; tentative D call: TRBD1 (6 bases). The germline CDR1 and CDR2 sequences are MNHNS and SASEGT. The CDR3 is 15 residues long. Trimming removed 3 bases from V and 4 bases from J, with 16 bases in between.

This clone was seen repeatedly, ten times or more. This chain uses TRBV12-5 with TRBJ2-7; TRBD1 might be the D (5 bases). Germline V CDR1 and CDR2: LGHNT, FRNRAP. The ends were cut back, 5 bases at V and 2 bases at J, with 13 bases in the middle. The CDR3 is made up of 14 amino acids. CDR3 sequence (DNA): TGTGCTAGTGGTCATCGTGTAGGGGCCTACGAGCAGTACTTC. It encodes CASGHRVGAYEQYF.

V gene TRBV18 combines with J gene TRBJ1-4; no clear D. Trimming shortened V by 6 bases and J by 5 bases, and 13 bases separated the two germline ends. The CDR3 runs 14 residues. The germline gives CDR1 KGHSH, CDR2 LQKENI. CDR3 coding DNA: TGTGCCAGCTCTTACGGTAGAGGGAATGAAAAACTGTTTTTT. Its protein is CASSYGRGNEKLFF.